The clone carrying this T cell receptor beta chain was seen a few times. The target antigen is unknown. This sample is drawn from a study of beta chain features in type 1 diabetes. Expressed TCRB transcripts got sequenced, as all isolated RNA was reverse transcribed. The table came from immunoSEQ multiplex PCR; TCRdb's copy has only in-frame clones and leaves some out. The sample shows about 330,000 clones, about 11% of them seen only once. Germline V gene lookup returns CDR1 MNHNY and CDR2 SVGAGI (reference sequence). V was clipped by 4 bases and J by 7 bases; unmatched bases: 3. The CDR3 is 14 residues long. Findings and limits, study-wide: Sequencing used cDNA, and cells with high TCR expression could therefore be over-represented. Compared to healthy donors, patients appeared to have naive, central memory and Treg TCRB repertoires that were more alike.

Sorting that relied on CD45RO/CCR7/CD25/CD127/CD95/CD27 yielded CD4+ naive, central memory, regulatory and stem cell-like memory cells. This chain joins TRBV6-6 and TRBJ2-1, with 11 nucleotides matching TRBD2. Sequenced sample: naive CD4+ T cells from blood. The receptor was derived from a woman between 25 and 40 years old in good health. The CDR3 coding sequence is TGTGCCAGCAGTTTAGCGGGAGGGATTAATGAGCAGTTCTTC. Its protein is CASSLAGGINEQFF.